Shown below are 9 T cell receptor beta chains from a single sample sequenced in a study of cytomegalovirus exposure and HLA in healthy donors. Primers: 60 Vbeta forward and 13 Jbeta reverse. Method: immunoSEQ multiplex PCR; TCRdb's copy keeps in-frame clones and lacks some. The table lists just under 95,000 clones, roughly 77% of them singletons. Material for sequencing was PBMCs. These receptors all stem from a human donor in good health.

This chain uses TRBV9 with TRBJ2-6; D might be TRBD1 (5 bases). In germline, CDR1 is SGDLS, CDR2 YYNGEE. The CDR3 has 16 residues. The V and J ends lost 0 bases and 4 bases respectively, with 11 bases between them. This chain's CDR3 is CASSVGVGRGANVLTF. The CDR3 coding sequence is TGTGCCAGCAGCGTAGGGGTGGGGCGAGGGGCCAACGTCCTGACTTTC.

This clone was counted between two and nine times. This rearrangement joins TRBV9 to TRBJ2-7; 8 positions agree with TRBD1. Trimming at V came to 2 bases and at J to 6 bases, leaving 4 bases not matched to a gene. The CDR3 extends over 13 amino acids. Germline V gene lookup returns CDR1 SGDLS and CDR2 YYNGEE. The CDR3 nucleotides are TGTGCCAGCAGCGTTACAGGGGGTTCCGAGCAGTACTTC. Protein product: CASSVTGGSEQYF.

CDR3 DNA sequence: TGTGCCATCAGCCCCGGACAGGGTGCCACTGAAGCTTTCTTT. The encoded protein is CAISPGQGATEAFF. This chain links TRBV10-3 with TRBJ1-1; 8 bases match TRBD1. The germline V gene encodes CDR1 ENHRY and CDR2 SYGVKD. With 6 bases clipped from V and 4 bases from J, the junction kept 7 bases outside the gene matches. The CDR3 runs 14 residues.

The V and J genes are TRBV9 and TRBJ1-5; a possible D gene is TRBD1 (6 bases). The CDR3 covers 17 residues. V shed 0 bases and J shed 5 bases, with 18 bases lying between them. The germline CDR1 and CDR2 sequences are SGDLS and YYNGEE. The CDR3 protein is CASSVGGGNEYHQPQHF. CDR3 in DNA: TGTGCCAGCAGCGTAGGCGGGGGCAATGAGTATCATCAGCCCCAGCATTTT.

A few counts support this clone. This chain uses TRBV28 with TRBJ1-4; D uncertain. Trimming stripped 5 bases from V and 7 bases from J, with 20 bases between. Per germline, CDR1 MDHEN and CDR2 SYDVKM. The CDR3 contains 16 residues. In DNA form, the CDR3 reads TGTGCCAGCAGTCAACTCCCCCGTGGAGGGTTTGAAAAACTGTTTTTT. It specifies CASSQLPRGGFEKLFF.

V usage is TRBV7-9 and J usage is TRBJ2-1; perhaps TRBD2 as D (7 bases). The germline V and J ends were trimmed by 2 bases and 10 bases, with 18 bases remaining between them. CDR3 size: 15 residues. The germline gives CDR1 SEHNR, CDR2 FQNEAQ (reference sequence). CDR3 region: CASSLIALARGEQFF. Here the CDR3 DNA reads TGTGCCAGCAGCTTAATTGCACTAGCGAGGGGGGAGCAGTTCTTC.

This clone was detected a few times. This sequence joins TRBV5-4 and TRBJ1-5; 9 nucleotides align to TRBD1. Trimming removed 0 bases from V and 4 bases from J; junction bases left unmatched: 2. The CDR3 length is 15 residues. Germline values: CDR1 SGHNT, CDR2 YYREEE (reference sequence). CDR3 nucleotides: TGTGCCAGCAGCTTGGGGGGGACAGGGAATCAGCCCCAGCATTTT. This codes for CASSLGGTGNQPQHF.

This chain links TRBV15 with TRBJ1-5; tentatively, D is TRBD1 (6 bases). Germline V gives CDR1 LNHNV, CDR2 YYDKDF (reference sequence). V lost 0 bases and J lost 3, with 9 bases in between. This CDR3 has 15 amino acids. CDR3 sequence reads: CATSREGAANQPQHF. CDR3 DNA: TGTGCCACCAGCAGAGAGGGGGCGGCCAATCAGCCCCAGCATTTT.

The chain has TRBV2 and TRBJ2-5; TRBD1 might be the D (5 bases). CDR3 length equals 14 residues. CDR1 SNHLY and CDR2 FYNNEI come from the germline V gene. V was trimmed by 2 bases and J by 2 bases, leaving 9 bases between them. The CDR3 region is CASSERRTQETQYF. In DNA form, the CDR3 reads TGTGCCAGCAGTGAACGGCGGACACAAGAGACCCAGTACTTC.